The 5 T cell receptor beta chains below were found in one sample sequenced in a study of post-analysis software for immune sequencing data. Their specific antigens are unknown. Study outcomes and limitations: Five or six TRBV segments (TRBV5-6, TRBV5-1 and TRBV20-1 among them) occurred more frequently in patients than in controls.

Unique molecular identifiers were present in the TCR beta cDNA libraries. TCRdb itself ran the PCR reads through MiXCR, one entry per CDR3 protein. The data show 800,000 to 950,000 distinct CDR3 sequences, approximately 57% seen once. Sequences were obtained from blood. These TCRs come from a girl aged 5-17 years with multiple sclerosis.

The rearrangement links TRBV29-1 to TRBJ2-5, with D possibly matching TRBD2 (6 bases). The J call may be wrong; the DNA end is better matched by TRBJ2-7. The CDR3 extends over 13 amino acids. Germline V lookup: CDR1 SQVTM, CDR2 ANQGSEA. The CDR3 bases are TGCAGCGTTGAACGGGAGAGAGGCTACGAGCAGTACTTC. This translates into CSVERERGYEQYF.

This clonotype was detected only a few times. In DNA, the CDR3 is TGTGCCAGCAGCGTAGCTGGTTCTAGCTATGAGACCCAGTACTTC. Translating it yields CASSVAGSSYETQYF. The chain carries TRBV9 and TRBJ2-5; D may be TRBD2 (5 bases). This CDR3 is built from 15 residues. CDR1 and CDR2 from the germline V gene are SGDLS and YYNGEE. V lost 0 bases to trimming and J lost 5 bases, with 14 bases between them. Full variable domain (remainder filled in from reference TRBV9 and TRBJ2-5): DSGVTQTPKHLITATGQRVTLRCSPRSGDLSVYWYQQSLDQGLQFLIQYYNGEERAKGNILERFSAQQFPDLHSELNLSSLELGDSALYFCASSVAGSSYETQYFGPGTRLLVL.

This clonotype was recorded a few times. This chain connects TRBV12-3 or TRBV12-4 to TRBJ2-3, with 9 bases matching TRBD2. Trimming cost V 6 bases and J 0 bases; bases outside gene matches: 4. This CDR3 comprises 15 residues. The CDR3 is CASRRGLASTDTQYF. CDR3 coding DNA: TGTGCCAGCAGGCGCGGACTAGCGAGCACAGATACGCAGTATTTT.

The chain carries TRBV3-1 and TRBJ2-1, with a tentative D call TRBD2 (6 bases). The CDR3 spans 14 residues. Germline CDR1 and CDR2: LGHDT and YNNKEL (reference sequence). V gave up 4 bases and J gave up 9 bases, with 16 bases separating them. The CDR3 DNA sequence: TGTGCCAGCAGCCGAGGAGGGGCAGGTGGTGAGCAGTTCTTC. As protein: CASSRGGAGGEQFF.

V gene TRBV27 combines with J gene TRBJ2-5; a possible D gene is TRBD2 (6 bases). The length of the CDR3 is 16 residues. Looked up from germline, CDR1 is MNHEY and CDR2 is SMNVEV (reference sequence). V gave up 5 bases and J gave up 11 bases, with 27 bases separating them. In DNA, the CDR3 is TGTGCCAGCAGTAACCTCCGGGACTTTACTAACAATGAGCAGTACTTC. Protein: CASSNLRDFTNNEQYF.